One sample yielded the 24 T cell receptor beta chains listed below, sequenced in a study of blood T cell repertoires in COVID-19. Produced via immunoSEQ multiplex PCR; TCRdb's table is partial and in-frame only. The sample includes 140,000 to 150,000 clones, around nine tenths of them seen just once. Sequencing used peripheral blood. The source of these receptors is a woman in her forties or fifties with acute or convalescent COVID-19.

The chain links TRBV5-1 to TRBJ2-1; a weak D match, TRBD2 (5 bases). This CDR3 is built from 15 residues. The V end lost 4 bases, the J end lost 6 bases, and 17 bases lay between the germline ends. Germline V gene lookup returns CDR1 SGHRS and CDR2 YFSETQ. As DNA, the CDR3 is TGCGCCAGCAGCCAATCGATGACTATGCCCAATGAGCAGTTCTTC. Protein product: CASSQSMTMPNEQFF.

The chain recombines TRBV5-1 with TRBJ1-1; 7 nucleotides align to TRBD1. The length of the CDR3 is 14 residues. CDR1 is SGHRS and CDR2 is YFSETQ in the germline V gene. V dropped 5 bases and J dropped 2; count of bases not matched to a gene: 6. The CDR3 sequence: CASRTGTANTEAFF. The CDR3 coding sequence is TGCGCCAGCAGAACCGGGACAGCCAACACTGAAGCTTTCTTT.

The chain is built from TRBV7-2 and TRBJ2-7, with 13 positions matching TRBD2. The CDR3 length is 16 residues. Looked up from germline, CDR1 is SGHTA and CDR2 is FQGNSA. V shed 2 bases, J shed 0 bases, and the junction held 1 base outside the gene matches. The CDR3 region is CASSLTSGGASYEQYF. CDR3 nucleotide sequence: TGTGCCAGCAGCTTAACTAGCGGGGGGGCCTCCTACGAGCAGTACTTC.

The CDR3 region has the DNA TGTGCCAGCAGCTTAGACTTGACAGGGGCCATTTATGGCTACACCTTC. Translating it yields CASSLDLTGAIYGYTF. The V gene is TRBV11-2, the J gene TRBJ1-2; TRBD1 matches at 8 bases. Looked up from germline, CDR1 is SGHAT and CDR2 is FQNNGV. This CDR3 contains 16 residues. J gave up 5 bases and V 0 bases, and 8 bases lay outside the gene matches.

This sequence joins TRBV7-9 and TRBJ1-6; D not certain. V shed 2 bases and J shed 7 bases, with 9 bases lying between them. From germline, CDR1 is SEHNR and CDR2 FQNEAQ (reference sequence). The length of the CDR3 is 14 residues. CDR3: CASSLFPVNSPLHF. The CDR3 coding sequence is TGTGCCAGCAGCTTATTCCCCGTCAATTCACCCCTCCACTTT.

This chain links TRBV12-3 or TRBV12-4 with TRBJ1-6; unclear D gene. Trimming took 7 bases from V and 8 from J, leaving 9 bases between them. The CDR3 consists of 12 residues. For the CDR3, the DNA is TGTGCCAGCACTATCGACTATTCACCCCTCCACTTT. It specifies CASTIDYSPLHF.

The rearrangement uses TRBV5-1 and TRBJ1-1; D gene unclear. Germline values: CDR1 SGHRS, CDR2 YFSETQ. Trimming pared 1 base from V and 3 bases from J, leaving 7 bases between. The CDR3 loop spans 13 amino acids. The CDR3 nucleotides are TGCGCCAGCAGCTTGCGGGAGTACACTGAAGCTTTCTTT. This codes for CASSLREYTEAFF.

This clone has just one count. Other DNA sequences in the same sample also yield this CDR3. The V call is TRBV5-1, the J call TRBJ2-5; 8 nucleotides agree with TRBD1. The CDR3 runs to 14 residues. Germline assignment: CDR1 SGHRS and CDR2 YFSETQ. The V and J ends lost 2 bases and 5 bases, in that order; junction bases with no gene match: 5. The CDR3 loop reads CASSFQGAEETQYF. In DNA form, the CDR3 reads TGCGCCAGCAGCTTCCAGGGGGCTGAGGAGACCCAGTACTTC.

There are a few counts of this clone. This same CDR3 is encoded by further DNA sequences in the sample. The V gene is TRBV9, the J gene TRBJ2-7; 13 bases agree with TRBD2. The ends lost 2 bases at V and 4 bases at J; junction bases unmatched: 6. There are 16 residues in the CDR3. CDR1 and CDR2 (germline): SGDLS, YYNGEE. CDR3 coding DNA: TGTGCCAGCAGCGTTACGGGGACTAGCGGGACTTACGAGCAGTACTTC. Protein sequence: CASSVTGTSGTYEQYF.

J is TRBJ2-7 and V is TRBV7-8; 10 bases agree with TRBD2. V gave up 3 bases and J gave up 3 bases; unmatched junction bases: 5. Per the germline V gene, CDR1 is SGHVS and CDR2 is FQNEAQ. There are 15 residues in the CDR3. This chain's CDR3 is CASSFSSGSFYEQYF. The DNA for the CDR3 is TGTGCCAGCAGCTTCTCTAGCGGGAGTTTCTACGAGCAGTACTTC.

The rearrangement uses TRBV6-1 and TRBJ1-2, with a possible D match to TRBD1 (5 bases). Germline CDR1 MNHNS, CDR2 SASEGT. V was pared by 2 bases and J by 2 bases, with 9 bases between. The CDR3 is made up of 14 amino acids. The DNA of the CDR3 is TGTGCCAGCAGTGAACAGGCAGGGAACTATGGCTACACCTTC. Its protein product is CASSEQAGNYGYTF.

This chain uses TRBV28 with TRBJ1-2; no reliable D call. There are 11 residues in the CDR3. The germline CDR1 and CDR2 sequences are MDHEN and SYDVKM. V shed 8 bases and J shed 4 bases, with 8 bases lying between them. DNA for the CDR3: TGTGCCAGCCTCGCGGGCTATGGCTACACCTTC. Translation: CASLAGYGYTF.

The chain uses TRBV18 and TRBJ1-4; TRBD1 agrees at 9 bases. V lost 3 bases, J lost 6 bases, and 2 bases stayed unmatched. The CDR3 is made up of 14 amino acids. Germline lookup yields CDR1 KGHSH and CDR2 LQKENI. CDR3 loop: CASSPGQGYEKLFF. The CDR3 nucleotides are TGTGCCAGCTCACCGGGACAGGGCTATGAAAAACTGTTTTTT.

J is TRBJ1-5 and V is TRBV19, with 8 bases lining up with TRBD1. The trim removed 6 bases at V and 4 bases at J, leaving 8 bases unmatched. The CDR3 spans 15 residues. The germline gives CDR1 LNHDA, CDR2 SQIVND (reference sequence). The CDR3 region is CASRKDREENQPQHF. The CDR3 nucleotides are TGTGCCAGTAGAAAGGACAGGGAGGAGAATCAGCCCCAGCATTTT.

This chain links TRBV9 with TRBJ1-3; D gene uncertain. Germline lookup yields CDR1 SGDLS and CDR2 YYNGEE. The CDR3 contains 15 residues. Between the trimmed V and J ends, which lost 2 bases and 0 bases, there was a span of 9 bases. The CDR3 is CASSVLSSSGNTIYF. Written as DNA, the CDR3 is TGTGCCAGCAGCGTTCTATCCTCCTCTGGAAACACCATATATTTT.

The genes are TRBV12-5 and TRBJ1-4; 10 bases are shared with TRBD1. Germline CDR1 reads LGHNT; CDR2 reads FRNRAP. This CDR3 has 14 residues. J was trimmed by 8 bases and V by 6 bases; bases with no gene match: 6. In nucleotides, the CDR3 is TGTGCTAGTGGACCGGGACAGGGGCGCGAAAAACTGTTTTTT. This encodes CASGPGQGREKLFF.

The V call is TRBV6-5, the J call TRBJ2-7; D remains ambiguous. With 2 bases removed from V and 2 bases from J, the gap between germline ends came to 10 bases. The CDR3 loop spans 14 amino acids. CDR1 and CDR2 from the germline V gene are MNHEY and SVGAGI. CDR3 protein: CASSYRGEPYEQYF. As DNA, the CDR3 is TGTGCCAGCAGTTACCGCGGAGAGCCCTACGAGCAGTACTTC.

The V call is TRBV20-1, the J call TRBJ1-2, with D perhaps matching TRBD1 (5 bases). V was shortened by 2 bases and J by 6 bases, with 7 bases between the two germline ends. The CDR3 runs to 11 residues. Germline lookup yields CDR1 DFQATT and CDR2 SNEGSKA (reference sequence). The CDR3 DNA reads TGCAGTGCTAGACAGGGAAATGGCTACACCTTC. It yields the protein CSARQGNGYTF.

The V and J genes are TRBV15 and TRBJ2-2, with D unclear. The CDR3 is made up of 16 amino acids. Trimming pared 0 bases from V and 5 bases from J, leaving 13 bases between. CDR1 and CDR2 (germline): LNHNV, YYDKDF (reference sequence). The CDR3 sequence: CATSRDRVLPTGELFF. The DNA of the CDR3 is TGTGCCACCAGCAGAGATCGGGTCCTCCCTACCGGGGAGCTGTTTTTT.

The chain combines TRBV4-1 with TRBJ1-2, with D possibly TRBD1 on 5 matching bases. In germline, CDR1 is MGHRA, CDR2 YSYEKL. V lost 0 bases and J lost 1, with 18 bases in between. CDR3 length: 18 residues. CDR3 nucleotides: TGCGCCAGCAGCCAAGATCCGAACCAGGGTGTTTATAACTATGGCTACACCTTC. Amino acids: CASSQDPNQGVYNYGYTF.

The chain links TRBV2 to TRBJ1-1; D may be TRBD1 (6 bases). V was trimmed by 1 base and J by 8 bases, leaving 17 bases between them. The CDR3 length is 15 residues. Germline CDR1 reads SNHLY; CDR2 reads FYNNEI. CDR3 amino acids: CASSEGVQGSLEAFF. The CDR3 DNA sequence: TGTGCCAGCAGTGAAGGAGTACAGGGATCATTGGAAGCTTTCTTT.

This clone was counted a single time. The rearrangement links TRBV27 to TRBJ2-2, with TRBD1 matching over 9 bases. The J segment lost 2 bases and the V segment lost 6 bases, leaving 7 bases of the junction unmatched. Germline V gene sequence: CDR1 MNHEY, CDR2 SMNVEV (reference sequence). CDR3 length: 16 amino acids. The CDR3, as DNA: TGTGCCAGCAGCGGGGACAGGGCAGCAAACACCGGGGAGCTGTTTTTT. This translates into CASSGDRAANTGELFF.

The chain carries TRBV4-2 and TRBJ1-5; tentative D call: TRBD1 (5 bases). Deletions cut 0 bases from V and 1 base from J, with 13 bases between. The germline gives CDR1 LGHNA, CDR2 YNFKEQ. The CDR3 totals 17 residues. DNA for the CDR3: TGTGCCAGCAGCCAAGAAGGGGCAGGGCTAAGCAATCAGCCCCAGCATTTT. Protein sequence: CASSQEGAGLSNQPQHF.

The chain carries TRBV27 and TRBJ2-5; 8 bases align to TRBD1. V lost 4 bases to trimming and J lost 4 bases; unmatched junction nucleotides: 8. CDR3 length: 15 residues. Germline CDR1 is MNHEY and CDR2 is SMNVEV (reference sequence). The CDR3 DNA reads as TGTGCCAGCAGTTCATACAGGGGGGCAAGAGAGACCCAGTACTTC. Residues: CASSSYRGARETQYF.